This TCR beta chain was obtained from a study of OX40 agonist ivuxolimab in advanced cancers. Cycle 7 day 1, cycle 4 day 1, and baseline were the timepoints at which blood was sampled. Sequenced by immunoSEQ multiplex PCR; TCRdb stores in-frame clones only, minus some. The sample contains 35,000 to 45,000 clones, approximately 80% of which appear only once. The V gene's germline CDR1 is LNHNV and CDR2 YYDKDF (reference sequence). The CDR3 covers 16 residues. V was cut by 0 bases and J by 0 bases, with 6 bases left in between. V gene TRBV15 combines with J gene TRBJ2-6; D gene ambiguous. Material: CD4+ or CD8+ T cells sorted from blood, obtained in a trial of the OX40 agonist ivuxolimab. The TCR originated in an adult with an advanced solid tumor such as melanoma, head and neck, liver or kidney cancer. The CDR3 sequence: CATSRDRGSGANVLTF. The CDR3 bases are TGTGCCACCAGCAGAGACAGAGGCTCTGGGGCCAACGTCCTGACTTTC.